The sequence of this TCR beta chain was determined in a study of blood T cell repertoires in COVID-19. Profiled with immunoSEQ multiplex PCR; TCRdb holds only in-frame clones, not every one. Counted here are some 150,000 clones, more than 65% occurring once; the ten biggest clones make up around 13%. This CDR3 comprises 16 residues. CDR1 is LNHDA and CDR2 is SQIVND in the germline V gene (reference sequence). V was pared by 3 bases and J by 1 base, with 16 bases between. Sequencing was carried out using peripheral blood. The source is a woman older than 75 with acute or convalescent COVID-19. This sequence joins TRBV19 and TRBJ2-7, with D possibly being TRBD1 (6 bases). The CDR3 protein is CASSMYRANPSYEQYF. The CDR3 nucleotides are TGTGCCAGTAGTATGTACAGGGCCAATCCTTCCTACGAGCAGTACTTC.